The clone carrying this TCR beta chain came up a few times. The data were taken from a study of blood T cell repertoires in COVID-19. Whole-study context: There were acute and convalescent COVID-19 samples, and they came from the United States, Italy and Spain. Sources were T cells, B-cell-depleted T cells, or PBMCs; the material itself was cDNA or gDNA.

Method: immunoSEQ multiplex PCR; TCRdb's copy keeps in-frame clones and lacks some. This table holds fewer than 100,000 clones, around four fifths found once. Deletions cut 1 base from V and 8 bases from J, with 8 bases between. The germline V gene encodes CDR1 KGHSH and CDR2 LQKENI. This CDR3 spans 13 amino acids. The chain is built from TRBV18 and TRBJ1-4; D call uncertain. The receptor was derived from a human donor in a cohort sampled during active COVID-19. The sample comprised peripheral blood. The CDR3: CASSPQSGEKLFF. CDR3 DNA sequence: TGTGCCAGCTCACCACAGTCTGGCGAAAAACTGTTTTTT.